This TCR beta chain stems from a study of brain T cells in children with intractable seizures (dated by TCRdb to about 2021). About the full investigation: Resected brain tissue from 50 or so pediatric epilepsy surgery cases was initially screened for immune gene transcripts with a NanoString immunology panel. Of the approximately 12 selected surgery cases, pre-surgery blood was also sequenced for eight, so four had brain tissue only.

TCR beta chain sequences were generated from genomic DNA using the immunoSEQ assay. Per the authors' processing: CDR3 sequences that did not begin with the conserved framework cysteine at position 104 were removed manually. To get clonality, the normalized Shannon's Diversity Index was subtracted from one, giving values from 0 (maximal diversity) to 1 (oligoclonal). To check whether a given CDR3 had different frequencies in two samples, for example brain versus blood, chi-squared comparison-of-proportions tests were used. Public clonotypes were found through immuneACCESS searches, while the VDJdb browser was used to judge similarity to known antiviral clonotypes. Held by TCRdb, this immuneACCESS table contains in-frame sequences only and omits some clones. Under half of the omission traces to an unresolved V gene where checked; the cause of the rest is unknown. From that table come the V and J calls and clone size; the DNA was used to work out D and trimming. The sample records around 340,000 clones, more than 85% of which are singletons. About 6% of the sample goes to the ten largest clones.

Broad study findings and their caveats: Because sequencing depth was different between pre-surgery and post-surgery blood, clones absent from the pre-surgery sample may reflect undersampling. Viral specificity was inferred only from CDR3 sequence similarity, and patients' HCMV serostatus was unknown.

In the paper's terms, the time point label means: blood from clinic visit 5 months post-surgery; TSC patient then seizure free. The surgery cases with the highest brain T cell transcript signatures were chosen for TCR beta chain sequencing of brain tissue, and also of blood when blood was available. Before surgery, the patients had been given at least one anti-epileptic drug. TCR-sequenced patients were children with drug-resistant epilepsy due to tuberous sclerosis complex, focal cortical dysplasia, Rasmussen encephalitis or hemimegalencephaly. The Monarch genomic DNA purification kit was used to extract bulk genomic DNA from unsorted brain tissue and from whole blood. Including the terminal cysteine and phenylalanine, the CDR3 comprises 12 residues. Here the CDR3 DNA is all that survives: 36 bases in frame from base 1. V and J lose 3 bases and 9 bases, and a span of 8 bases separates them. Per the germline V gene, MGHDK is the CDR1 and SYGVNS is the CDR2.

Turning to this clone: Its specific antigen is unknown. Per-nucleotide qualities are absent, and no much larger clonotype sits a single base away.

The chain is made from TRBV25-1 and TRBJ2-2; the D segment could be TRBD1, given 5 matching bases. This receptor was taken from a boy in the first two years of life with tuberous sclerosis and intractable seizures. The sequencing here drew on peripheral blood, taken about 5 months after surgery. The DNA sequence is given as TGTGCCAGCAGTGACTACAGGCGGGAGCTGTTTTTT. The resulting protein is CASSDYRRELFF.